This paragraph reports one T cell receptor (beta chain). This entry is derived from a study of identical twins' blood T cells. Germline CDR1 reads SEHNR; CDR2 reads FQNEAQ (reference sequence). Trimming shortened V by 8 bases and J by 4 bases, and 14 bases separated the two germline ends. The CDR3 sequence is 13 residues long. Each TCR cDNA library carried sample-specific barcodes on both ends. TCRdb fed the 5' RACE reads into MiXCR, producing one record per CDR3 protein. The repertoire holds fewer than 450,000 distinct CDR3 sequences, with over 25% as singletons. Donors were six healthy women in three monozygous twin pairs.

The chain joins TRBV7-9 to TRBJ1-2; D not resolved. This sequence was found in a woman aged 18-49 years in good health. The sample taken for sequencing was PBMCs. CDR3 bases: TGTGCCAGCGTAGACGGCGCCTTCTATGGCTACACCTTC. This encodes CASVDGAFYGYTF.